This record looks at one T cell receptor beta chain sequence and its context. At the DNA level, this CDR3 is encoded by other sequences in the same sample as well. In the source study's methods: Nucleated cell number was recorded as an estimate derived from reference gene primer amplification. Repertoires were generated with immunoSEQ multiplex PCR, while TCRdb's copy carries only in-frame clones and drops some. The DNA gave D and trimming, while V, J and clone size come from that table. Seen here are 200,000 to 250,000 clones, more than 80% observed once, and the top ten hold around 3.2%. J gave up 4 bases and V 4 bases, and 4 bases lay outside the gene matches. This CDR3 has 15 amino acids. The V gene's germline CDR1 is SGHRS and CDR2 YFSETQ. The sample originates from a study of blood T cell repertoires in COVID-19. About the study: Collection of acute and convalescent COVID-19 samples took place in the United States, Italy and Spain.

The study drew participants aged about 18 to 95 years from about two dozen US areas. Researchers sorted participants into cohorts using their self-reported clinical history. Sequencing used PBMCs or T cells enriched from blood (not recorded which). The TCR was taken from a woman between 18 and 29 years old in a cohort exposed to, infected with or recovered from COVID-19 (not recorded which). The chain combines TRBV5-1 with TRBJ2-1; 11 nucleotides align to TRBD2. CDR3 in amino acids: CASSPTSGGYNEQFF. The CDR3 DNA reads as TGCGCCAGCAGCCCCACTAGCGGGGGTTACAATGAGCAGTTCTTC.